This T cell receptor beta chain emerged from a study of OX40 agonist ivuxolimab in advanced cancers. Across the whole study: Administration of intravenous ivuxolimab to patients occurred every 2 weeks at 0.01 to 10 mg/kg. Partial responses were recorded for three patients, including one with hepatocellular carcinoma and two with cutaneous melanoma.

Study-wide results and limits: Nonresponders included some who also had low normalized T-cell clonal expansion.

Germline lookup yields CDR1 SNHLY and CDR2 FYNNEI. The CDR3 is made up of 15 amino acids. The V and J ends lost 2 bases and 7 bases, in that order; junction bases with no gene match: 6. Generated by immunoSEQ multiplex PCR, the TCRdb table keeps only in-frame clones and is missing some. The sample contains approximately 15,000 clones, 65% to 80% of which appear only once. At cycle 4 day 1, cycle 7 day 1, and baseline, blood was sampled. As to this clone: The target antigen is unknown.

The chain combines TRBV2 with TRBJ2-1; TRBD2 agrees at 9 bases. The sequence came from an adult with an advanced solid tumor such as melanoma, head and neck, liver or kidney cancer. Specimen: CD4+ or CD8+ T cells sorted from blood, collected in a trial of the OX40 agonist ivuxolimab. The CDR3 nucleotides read TGTGCCAGCAGTGAAATAGCGGGAGTAGGTAATGAGCAGTTCTTC. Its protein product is CASSEIAGVGNEQFF.